These 15 T cell receptor beta chains were sequenced from one sample in a study of T cell responses to AZD1222 COVID-19 vaccine. Assay: immunoSEQ multiplex PCR; the TCRdb copy retains only in-frame clones and omits some. The sample shows around 130,000 clones, 80% to 90% of them seen only once. The sequencing used peripheral blood, collected on day 0 of AZD1222 vaccination. The receptors were sampled from an adult in good health.

V and J are TRBV28 and TRBJ2-2; D perhaps matches TRBD1 (5 bases). This CDR3 region has 12 residues. The V gene's germline CDR1 is MDHEN and CDR2 SYDVKM. Between the trimmed V and J ends, which lost 10 bases and 7 bases, there was a span of 13 bases. The CDR3 reads CATRQGVGELFF. CDR3 nucleotide sequence: TGTGCCACCAGGCAGGGCGTCGGGGAGCTGTTTTTT.

The V gene is TRBV18, the J gene TRBJ2-2; a possible D gene is TRBD1 (6 bases). The CDR3 length is 18 residues. V was shortened by 3 bases and J by 3 bases, with 20 bases between the two germline ends. CDR1 KGHSH and CDR2 LQKENI come from the germline V gene. The CDR3 sequence is CASSPTMSGEGDTGELFF. DNA for the CDR3: TGTGCCAGCTCACCTACGATGTCAGGGGAAGGGGACACCGGGGAGCTGTTTTTT. The whole variable domain, filled in from reference TRBV18 and TRBJ2-2, reads NAGVMQNPRHLVRRRGQEARLRCSPMKGHSHVYWYRQLPEEGLKFMVYLQKENIIDESGMPKERFSAEFPKEGPSILRIQQVVRGDSAAYFCASSPTMSGEGDTGELFFGEGSRLTVL.

V and J are TRBV3-1 (or the pseudogene TRBV3-2) and TRBJ2-7; 10 positions agree with TRBD2. This CDR3 region has 16 residues. With V trimmed by 4 bases and J by 2 bases, 8 bases remained unmatched. The germline CDR1 and CDR2 sequences are LGHDT and YNNKEL (reference sequence). DNA of the CDR3: TGTGCCAGCAGCCCTCTCCTAGCGGGGGAACCCTACGAGCAGTACTTC. Amino acids: CASSPLLAGEPYEQYF.

This clone has only a few counts. The chain uses TRBV2 and TRBJ2-1, with D perhaps assigned TRBD1 or TRBD2 (5 bases each). V was trimmed by 8 bases and J by 9 bases, leaving 20 bases between them. From germline, CDR1 is SNHLY and CDR2 FYNNEI. The CDR3 is 14 residues long. The CDR3: CASVGTSFSGEQFF. The CDR3 DNA sequence: TGTGCCAGCGTTGGGACCTCCTTCAGTGGTGAGCAGTTCTTC.

V and J are TRBV5-1 and TRBJ2-2; perhaps TRBD2 as D (5 bases). CDR3 size: 13 residues. Trimming left V 2 bases short and J 7 bases short, with 9 bases between. CDR1 SGHRS and CDR2 YFSETQ come from the germline V gene. The CDR3 DNA reads as TGCGCCAGCAGCTTTGGCGGGTACGGGGAGCTGTTTTTT. This encodes CASSFGGYGELFF.

Turning to this clone: One junction end disagrees with the germline gene, perhaps due to a read error. This rearrangement joins TRBV7-2 to TRBJ2-7; 10 bases align to TRBD1. The CDR3 consists of 13 residues. Germline V CDR1 and CDR2: SGHTA, FQGNSA. CDR3 sequence reads: CASSLERTGGRNF. CDR3 sequence (DNA): TGTGCCAGCAGCTTAGAGCGGACAGGGGGAAGGAACTTC.

The chain recombines TRBV19 with TRBJ2-1; 8 bases align to TRBD2. Trimming cost V 5 bases and J 6 bases; bases outside gene matches: 3. The CDR3 extends over 13 amino acids. Germline V gives CDR1 LNHDA, CDR2 SQIVND (reference sequence). CDR3 DNA: TGTGCCAGTAGTCTGGGACTAGGCAATGAGCAGTTCTTC. Residues: CASSLGLGNEQFF.

CDR3 bases: TGCGCCAGCAGCCCCTCGGGGCCCACAGGAATCGGTGAGCAGTTCTTC. Translation: CASSPSGPTGIGEQFF. The gene calls are TRBV5-1 and TRBJ2-1, with D perhaps given as TRBD1 or TRBD2 (5 bases each). The CDR3 loop spans 16 amino acids. Trimming removed 4 bases at V and 9 bases at J, with 23 bases between. The germline V gene has CDR1 SGHRS and CDR2 YFSETQ.

There are many counts of this clone. This rearrangement joins TRBV3-1 (or the pseudogene TRBV3-2) to TRBJ1-2; D not certain. Looked up from germline, CDR1 is LGHDT and CDR2 is YNNKEL (reference sequence). CDR3 length equals 15 residues. V lost 0 bases, J lost 4 bases, and 12 bases lay in between. The CDR3 loop reads CASSQDSRNVYGYTF. The CDR3 coding sequence is TGTGCCAGCAGCCAAGATTCCCGTAACGTCTATGGCTACACCTTC.

The V call is TRBV5-1, the J call TRBJ1-1; no firm D call. The CDR3 is 14 amino acids. The germline V gene has CDR1 SGHRS and CDR2 YFSETQ. V was clipped by 3 bases and J by 3 bases, with 12 bases between them. CDR3 protein: CASSWRVGDTEAFF. The DNA for the CDR3 is TGCGCCAGCAGCTGGAGGGTGGGCGACACTGAAGCTTTCTTT.

The chain joins TRBV11-2 to TRBJ1-3; no definite D call. V lost 0 bases to trimming and J lost 7 bases, with 13 bases between them. Germline V gene lookup returns CDR1 SGHAT and CDR2 FQNNGV. This CDR3 is 15 amino acids long. Here the CDR3 DNA reads TGTGCCAGCAGCTTAGAAGCAGGCGGGAGGAACACCATATATTTT. The encoded protein is CASSLEAGGRNTIYF.

The chain joins TRBV7-8 to TRBJ2-3; TRBD2 agrees at 13 bases. V was clipped by 5 bases and J by 4 bases; unmatched bases: 6. This CDR3 contains 16 residues. Germline V gene data show CDR1 as SGHVS and CDR2 as FQNEAQ. CDR3 region: CASSTGTSGVADTQYF. CDR3 in DNA: TGTGCCAGCAGCACAGGGACTAGCGGGGTGGCAGATACGCAGTATTTT.

This clone was seen only a few times. J is TRBJ2-3 and V is TRBV5-6; 9 bases agree with TRBD2. Germline CDR1 is SGHDT and CDR2 is YYEEEE. The junction had 4 bases not matched to a gene; V was cut back by 0 bases and J by 2 bases. The CDR3 extends over 16 amino acids. This CDR3 is CASSLAASGATDTQYF. As DNA, the CDR3 is TGTGCCAGCAGCTTGGCGGCTAGCGGGGCCACAGATACGCAGTATTTT. The full variable domain, in which reference TRBV5-6 and TRBJ2-3 provide the parts outside the CDR3, is DAGVTQSPTHLIKTRGQQVTLRCSPKSGHDTVSWYQQALGQGPQFIFQYYEEEERQRGNFPDRFSGHQFPNYSSELNVNALLLGDSALYLCASSLAASGATDTQYFGPGTRLTVL.

DNA for the CDR3: TGTGCCATCAGTGATGTAGCGGGGATTGTTACAGATACGCAGTATTTT. This sequence encodes CAISDVAGIVTDTQYF. V is TRBV10-3 and J is TRBJ2-3; 8 bases align to TRBD2. V gave up 3 bases and J gave up 3 bases; unmatched junction bases: 8. This CDR3 comprises 16 residues. CDR1 is ENHRY and CDR2 is SYGVKD in the germline V gene.

The chain uses TRBV18 and TRBJ1-1, with 7 bases that match TRBD1. V lost 5 bases, J lost 0 bases, and 3 bases stayed unmatched. Germline V lookup: CDR1 KGHSH, CDR2 LQKENI. This CDR3 region has 14 residues. The CDR3 DNA sequence: TGTGCCAGCTCATCAGGGGGGGTGAACACTGAAGCTTTCTTT. Protein product: CASSSGGVNTEAFF.